A selection of T cell receptor beta chains follows, all from one sample in a study of T-cell memory formation after mild COVID-19. TCRdb re-analysed the 5' RACE reads in MiXCR, keeping a single row per CDR3 protein. The top ten clones hold 3.5% to 4% of a sample with roughly 260,000 distinct CDR3 sequences, 16% of them seen once. Sequencing input: PBMCs or a T cell subset sorted from them (not recorded which). These receptors came from a man aged 18 to 29 who had mild COVID-19 (a few samples of this study predate the infection). Cell type and time point are not known. Both conserved end residues are part of each CDR3. A D gene is named only where the DNA matches it firmly. The listing skips clone size in some rows; elsewhere it reads once, few, many or a size class.

j_gene,v_gene,d_gene,abundance,CDR3aa,CDR3nt
TRBJ2-7,TRBV18,.,.,CASSPGSNSEQYF,TGTGCCAGCTCACCCGGGTCCAACTCCGAGCAGTACTTC
TRBJ2-5,TRBV7-2,.,many,CASSWGTLRHF,TGTGCCAGCAGCTGGGGGACCCTGAGGCACTTC
TRBJ2-5,TRBV20-1,.,.,CSVPSGGGYQETQYF,TGCAGTGTTCCTTCAGGGGGAGGGTACCAAGAGACCCAGTACTTC
TRBJ2-3,TRBV4-1,TRBD2,.,CASSQSGGGTDTQYF,TGCGCCAGCAGCCAATCGGGGGGGGGAACAGATACGCAGTATTTT
TRBJ2-3,TRBV15,.,.,CATSRVPGASTDTQYF,TGTGCCACCAGCAGAGTGCCCGGCGCTAGCACAGATACGCAGTATTTT
TRBJ2-7,TRBV18,.,many,CASSLSSAAPYEQYF,TGTGCCAGCTCACTATCCTCGGCAGCACCCTACGAGCAGTACTTC
TRBJ1-1,TRBV12-3/TRBV12-4,TRBD1,few,CASSLGQGSNTEAFF,TGTGCCAGCAGTTTAGGACAGGGCTCCAACACTGAAGCTTTCTTT
TRBJ2-3,TRBV7-2,TRBD2,medium-sized,CASSDPGLAMNTQYF,TGTGCCAGCAGCGATCCGGGACTAGCAATGAATACGCAGTATTTT
TRBJ1-5,TRBV4-2,.,.,CASSQDEDQPQHF,TGTGCCAGCAGCCAAGATGAGGATCAGCCCCAGCATTTT
TRBJ2-6,TRBV6-5,.,.,CASGTDEPSGANVLTF,TGTGCCAGCGGAACAGATGAACCCTCTGGGGCCAACGTCCTGACTTTC
TRBJ2-5,TRBV5-1,.,.,CASSLLAQETQYF,TGCGCCAGCAGCTTGCTCGCACAAGAGACCCAGTACTTC
TRBJ2-1,TRBV3-1,TRBD2,few,CASSRRLTSGDNNEQFF,TGTGCCAGCAGCCGCAGGTTGACTAGCGGGGATAACAATGAGCAGTTCTTC
TRBJ1-5,TRBV6-5,.,.,CASSYSGVNQPQHF,TGTGCCAGCAGTTACTCGGGAGTAAATCAGCCCCAGCATTTT
TRBJ2-7,TRBV5-1,TRBD1,.,CASSVTGNYEQYF,TGCGCCAGCAGCGTGACAGGGAATTACGAGCAGTACTTC
TRBJ2-1,TRBV7-8,TRBD1,.,CASSSRTGDEQFF,TGTGCCAGCAGCTCCAGGACAGGGGATGAGCAGTTCTTC
TRBJ2-5,TRBV20-1,.,.,CSARDRNTETQYF,TGCAGTGCTAGAGATCGAAACACTGAGACCCAGTACTTC
TRBJ2-1,TRBV7-7,TRBD2,.,CASSPYPQRGGLGEQFF,TGTGCCAGCAGCCCGTACCCCCAGCGGGGGGGCCTCGGTGAGCAGTTCTTC
TRBJ2-2,TRBV20-1,.,.,CSAREGAGELFF,TGCAGTGCTAGAGAAGGTGCCGGGGAGCTGTTTTTT
TRBJ2-3,TRBV2,.,.,CASSEVGYPSTDTQYF,TGTGCCAGCAGTGAAGTGGGTTATCCTAGCACAGATACGCAGTATTTT
TRBJ2-1,TRBV2,TRBD2,few,CASTSGPGGNEQFF,TGTGCCAGCACATCGGGCCCGGGGGGGAATGAGCAGTTCTTC
TRBJ2-3,TRBV2,.,few,CASSVQKSSTDTQYF,TGTGCCAGCAGTGTTCAGAAATCTAGCACAGATACGCAGTATTTT
TRBJ2-5,TRBV3-1,.,few,CAAAVGVETQYF,TGTGCCGCCGCAGTGGGCGTAGAGACCCAGTACTTC
TRBJ2-5,TRBV5-1,TRBD1,.,CASSLDLRGQQETQYF,TGCGCCAGCAGCTTGGACCTCAGGGGGCAGCAGGAGACCCAGTACTTC
TRBJ2-3,TRBV29-1,.,.,CSVEMQGLFTSTDTQYF,TGCAGCGTTGAGATGCAGGGCCTATTTACTAGCACAGATACGCAGTATTTT
TRBJ2-3,TRBV11-2,.,.,CASSRTVEAHTQYF,TGTGCCAGCAGCCGTACTGTGGAAGCCCATACGCAGTATTTT
TRBJ2-1,TRBV9,.,.,CASSVGGGGGEQFF,TGTGCCAGCAGCGTAGGAGGAGGGGGCGGTGAGCAGTTCTTC
TRBJ1-1,TRBV18,TRBD1,.,CASSPPSQGLTEAFF,TGTGCCAGCTCACCCCCTTCACAGGGGTTGACTGAAGCTTTCTTT
TRBJ1-6,TRBV5-6,.,.,CASSKDSRDSPLHF,TGTGCCAGCAGTAAGGACAGTAGGGATTCACCCCTCCACTTT
TRBJ2-7,TRBV29-1,.,.,CSVTPTGINEQYF,TGCAGCGTTACACCCACAGGGATCAACGAGCAGTACTTC
TRBJ1-4,TRBV7-9,.,.,CASSPTTSFSEKLFF,TGTGCCAGCAGCCCCACGACATCCTTTTCCGAAAAACTGTTTTTT
TRBJ2-7,TRBV5-4,TRBD2,.,CASSFYPSGGASEQYF,TGTGCCAGCAGCTTCTACCCCAGCGGGGGGGCAAGTGAGCAGTACTTC
TRBJ2-7,TRBV7-2,TRBD1,once,CASKGQGVPYEQYF,TGTGCCAGCAAGGGCCAGGGGGTTCCCTACGAGCAGTACTTC
TRBJ2-7,TRBV9,.,few,CASSVASRDEQYF,TGTGCCAGCAGCGTAGCATCCAGGGACGAGCAGTACTTC
TRBJ2-5,TRBV12-3/TRBV12-4,.,few,CASSLDGRETQYF,TGTGCCAGCAGTTTGGATGGAAGGGAGACCCAGTACTTC
TRBJ1-2,TRBV5-1,.,few,CASSFWAVEGYTF,TGCGCCAGCAGCTTTTGGGCGGTAGAAGGCTACACCTTC
TRBJ2-1,TRBV24-1,.,many,CATSDFYRDNEQFF,TGTGCCACCAGTGATTTCTACAGGGACAATGAGCAGTTCTTC
TRBJ2-1,TRBV7-2,TRBD2,.,CASSSTLAGGVNEQFF,TGTGCCAGCAGCTCAACCCTAGCGGGGGGGGTCAATGAGCAGTTCTTC
TRBJ2-5,TRBV7-2,TRBD2,many,CASSAVGGVSQETQYF,TGTGCCAGCAGCGCCGTGGGAGGGGTTAGCCAAGAGACCCAGTACTTC
TRBJ2-3,TRBV12-3/TRBV12-4,TRBD2,.,CASRNAGGKSTDTQYF,TGTGCCAGCAGGAACGCGGGGGGGAAAAGCACAGATACGCAGTATTTT
TRBJ1-2,TRBV20-1,.,.,CSAREGGILINGYTF,TGCAGTGCTAGGGAGGGTGGGATTCTCATTAATGGCTACACCTTC
TRBJ2-5,TRBV19,TRBD1,few,CASSRQPGQGTETQYF,TGTGCCAGTAGTAGACAGCCGGGACAGGGGACGGAGACCCAGTACTTC
TRBJ2-5,TRBV10-1,TRBD1,.,CASSNDRVGETQYF,TGCGCCAGCAGTAATGACAGGGTAGGAGAGACCCAGTACTTC
TRBJ2-7,TRBV6-2/TRBV6-3,.,.,CASSDLGQTGEQYF,TGTGCCAGCAGTGACCTCGGACAGACGGGCGAGCAGTACTTC
TRBJ2-3,TRBV7-6,.,few,CASRSVLGASTDTQYF,TGTGCCAGCAGGTCGGTGTTGGGGGCCTCCACAGATACGCAGTATTTT